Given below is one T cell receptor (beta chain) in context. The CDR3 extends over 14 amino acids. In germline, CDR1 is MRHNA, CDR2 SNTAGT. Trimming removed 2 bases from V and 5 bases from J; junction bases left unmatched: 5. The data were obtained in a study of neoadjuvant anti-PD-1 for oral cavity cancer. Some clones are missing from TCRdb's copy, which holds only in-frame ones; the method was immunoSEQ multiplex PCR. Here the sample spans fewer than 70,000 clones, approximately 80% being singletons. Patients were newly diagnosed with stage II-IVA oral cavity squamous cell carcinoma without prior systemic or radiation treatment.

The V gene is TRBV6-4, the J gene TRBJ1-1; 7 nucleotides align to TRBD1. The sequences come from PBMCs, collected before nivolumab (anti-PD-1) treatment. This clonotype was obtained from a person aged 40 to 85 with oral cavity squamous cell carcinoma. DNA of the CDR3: TGTGCCAGCAGTGACCGGGCAGGGGGGACTGAAGCTTTCTTT. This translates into CASSDRAGGTEAFF.